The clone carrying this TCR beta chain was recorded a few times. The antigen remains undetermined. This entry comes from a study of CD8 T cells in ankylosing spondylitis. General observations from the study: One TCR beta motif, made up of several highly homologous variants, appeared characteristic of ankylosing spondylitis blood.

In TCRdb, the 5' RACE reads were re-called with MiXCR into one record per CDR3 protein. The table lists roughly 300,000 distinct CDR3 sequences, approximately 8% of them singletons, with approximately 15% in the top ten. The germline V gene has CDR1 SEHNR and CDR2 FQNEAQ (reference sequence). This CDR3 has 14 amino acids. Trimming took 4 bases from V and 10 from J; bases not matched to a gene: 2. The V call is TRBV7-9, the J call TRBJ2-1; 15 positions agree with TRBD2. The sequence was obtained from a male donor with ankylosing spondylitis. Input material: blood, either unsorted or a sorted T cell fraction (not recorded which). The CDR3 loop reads CASSWGLAGGEQFF. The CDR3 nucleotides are TGTGCCAGCAGCTGGGGACTAGCGGGAGGCGAGCAGTTCTTC.